These 15 T cell receptor beta chains originate from one sample sequenced in a study of early T cells in non-severe SARS-CoV-2 infection. Each CDR3 protein is one row after TCRdb ran MiXCR on the 5' RACE reads. The data hold more than 65,000 distinct CDR3 sequences, with roughly an eighth observed a single time. The sequencing sample was made of whole blood. The receptors stem from an adult who was a healthcare worker with PCR-confirmed SARS-CoV-2 infection or an uninfected control (not recorded which).

At least ten counts were recorded for this clonotype. V is TRBV11-2 and J is TRBJ1-2; TRBD1 might be the D (6 bases). The CDR3 covers 15 residues. Germline CDR1 SGHAT, CDR2 FQNNGV. V lost 1 base and J lost 4, with 13 bases in between. The CDR3 region has the DNA TGTGCCAGCAGCTTAGCCCGGGGGGCGATCTATGGCTACACCTTC. Translation: CASSLARGAIYGYTF.

The chain uses TRBV5-6 and TRBJ2-7; D is undetermined. The CDR3 is made up of 10 amino acids. Germline CDR1 and CDR2: SGHDT and YYEEEE. V was shortened by 1 base and J by 12 bases, with 8 bases between the two germline ends. CDR3 DNA: TGTGCCAGCAGCTTGTCCCTACGGTACTTC. Translated: CASSLSLRYF.

This clonotype was detected only a few times. The chain has TRBV12-3 or TRBV12-4 and TRBJ1-2, with TRBD1 matching over 9 bases. Germline trimming cut 3 bases from V and 8 bases from J; bases unmatched to any gene: 4. The CDR3 runs 13 residues. CDR3 sequence (DNA): TGTGCCAGCAGTTTGGGACAGGGCTCCGGCTACACCTTC. Protein: CASSLGQGSGYTF.

The sample holds a few counts of this clonotype. The chain joins TRBV29-1 to TRBJ1-1; 9 bases are shared with TRBD1. Germline CDR1 and CDR2: SQVTM and ANQGSEA. Unmatched junction bases numbered 13, after V lost 8 bases and J lost 6 bases. The CDR3 is 14 amino acids. The CDR3 DNA reads TGCAGCCTGCGGACAGGGGTGTCAAGCTCTGAAGCTTTCTTT. It encodes CSLRTGVSSSEAFF.

This clonotype was found a few times. V is TRBV20-1 and J is TRBJ1-1, with D possibly being TRBD1 (6 bases). CDR1 and CDR2 from the germline V gene are DFQATT and SNEGSKA (reference sequence). The CDR3 is 13 amino acids. V was pared by 7 bases and J by 3 bases, with 15 bases between. In DNA form, the CDR3 reads TGCAGTGGGACAGCAGGGGTGGACACTGAAGCTTTCTTT. This encodes CSGTAGVDTEAFF.

This clonotype was observed many times. The CDR3 protein is CASSTDRGKDTQYF. The CDR3 DNA is TGCGCCAGCAGCACGGACAGGGGGAAAGATACGCAGTATTTT. The chain recombines TRBV5-1 with TRBJ2-3; 10 bases agree with TRBD1. Germline values: CDR1 SGHRS, CDR2 YFSETQ. V lost 4 bases and J lost 5; bases outside the gene matches: 4. This CDR3 region has 14 residues.

The gene calls are TRBV5-4 and TRBJ2-2; 8 bases are shared with TRBD2. With V trimmed by 3 bases and J by 7 bases, 8 bases remained unmatched. The CDR3 extends over 15 amino acids. Germline V gives CDR1 SGHNT, CDR2 YYREEE (reference sequence). The CDR3 reads CASSSKREFDGELFF. DNA of the CDR3: TGTGCCAGCAGCTCAAAGCGGGAGTTCGACGGGGAGCTGTTTTTT.

This clonotype was recorded a few times. The chain recombines TRBV6-5 with TRBJ2-3; 9 positions agree with TRBD2. The CDR3 runs to 18 residues. V was pared by 6 bases and J by 1 base, with 14 bases of the junction left unmatched. Germline-derived CDR1 and CDR2 are MNHEY and SVGAGI. The CDR3 nucleotides are TGTGCCAGCAGGAGACAAACCCTTCGACTAGCGGGCACAGATACGCAGTATTTT. Encoded protein: CASRRQTLRLAGTDTQYF.

The chain joins TRBV29-1 to TRBJ2-3; D call uncertain. Trimming left V 5 bases short and J 5 bases short, with 11 bases between. The germline V gene has CDR1 SQVTM and CDR2 ANQGSEA. The CDR3 is 12 residues long. The CDR3 reads CSVSRPLDTQYF. DNA of the CDR3: TGCAGCGTTTCTCGACCCCTAGATACGCAGTATTTT.

This clonotype was picked up many times. The gene calls are TRBV9 and TRBJ2-1; 7 nucleotides align to TRBD2. The J segment lost 8 bases and the V segment lost 3 bases, leaving 5 bases of the junction unmatched. Germline CDR1 is SGDLS and CDR2 is YYNGEE. The CDR3 contains 13 residues. CDR3 in DNA: TGTGCCAGCAGCGAAGCGGGGACTTATGAGCAGTTCTTC. This gives the protein CASSEAGTYEQFF. The entire variable domain, with the rest obtained from reference TRBV9 and TRBJ2-1, is as follows: DSGVTQTPKHLITATGQRVTLRCSPRSGDLSVYWYQQSLDQGLQFLIQYYNGEERAKGNILERFSAQQFPDLHSELNLSSLELGDSALYFCASSEAGTYEQFFGPGTRLTVL.

The CDR3 DNA reads TGTGCCAGCAGACAGGGGGCGCTTCCCACTGAAGCTTTCTTT. This encodes CASRQGALPTEAFF. The chain couples TRBV27 to TRBJ1-1; 9 nucleotides agree with TRBD1. V trimming: 6 bases; J trimming: 4 bases; junction bases outside the gene matches: 6. CDR1 and CDR2 from the germline V gene are MNHEY and SMNVEV (reference sequence). The CDR3 spans 14 residues.

Many counts were recorded for this clonotype. V and J are TRBV15 and TRBJ2-6; D call uncertain. This CDR3 is 15 amino acids long. V was shortened by 0 bases and J by 1 base, with 4 bases between the two germline ends. Looked up from germline, CDR1 is LNHNV and CDR2 is YYDKDF (reference sequence). CDR3 residues: CATSRDKSGANVLTF. CDR3 sequence (DNA): TGTGCCACCAGCAGAGATAAGTCTGGGGCCAACGTCCTGACTTTC.

V usage is TRBV11-2 and J usage is TRBJ2-1; D perhaps matches TRBD1 (6 bases). Germline CDR1 SGHAT, CDR2 FQNNGV. V shed 7 bases and J shed 7 bases, with 14 bases lying between them. This CDR3 is built from 13 residues. The CDR3 here is CASTQRGRNEQFF. The CDR3 coding sequence is TGTGCCAGCACCCAGAGGGGGAGAAATGAGCAGTTCTTC.

This clonotype was seen a single time. The chain has TRBV10-1 and TRBJ2-3, with 7 nucleotides matching TRBD2. V was clipped by 8 bases and J by 4 bases; unmatched bases: 6. In germline, CDR1 is WNHNN, CDR2 SYGVQD (reference sequence). CDR3 length equals 13 residues. The CDR3 loop reads CASGGGTADTQYF. The CDR3, as DNA: TGCGCCAGCGGGGGGGGGACTGCAGATACGCAGTATTTT.

This clonotype was seen repeatedly, ten times or more. The chain employs TRBV7-9 and TRBJ2-4, with D perhaps being TRBD1 or TRBD2 (5 bases each). Trimming shortened V by 6 bases and J by 7 bases, and 16 bases separated the two germline ends. The CDR3 consists of 14 residues. CDR1 and CDR2 from the germline V gene are SEHNR and FQNEAQ (reference sequence). CDR3 in amino acids: CASSVGTLGNIQYF. The CDR3 bases are TGTGCCAGCAGTGTTGGGACCCTGGGGAACATTCAGTACTTC.